This TCR beta chain was found in a study of cytomegalovirus exposure and HLA in healthy donors. PCR used 60 Vbeta primers and 13 Jbeta primers. Assay: immunoSEQ multiplex PCR; the TCRdb copy retains only in-frame clones and omits some. The sample holds over 95,000 clones, more than 60% seen once. CDR3 length equals 15 residues. Per the germline V gene, CDR1 is SGHRS and CDR2 is YFSETQ. Trimming stripped 4 bases from V and 1 base from J, with 12 bases between. The chain has TRBV5-1 and TRBJ1-3; possibly TRBD1 for D (6 bases). The sequence was collected from a female donor in good health and CMV-seronegative. Material: PBMCs. CDR3 protein: CASSEDRSSGNTIYF. The CDR3 nucleotides read TGCGCCAGCAGCGAGGACAGATCATCTGGAAACACCATATATTTT.